These T cell receptor beta chains were read from a single sample in a study of T cell responses to AZD1222 COVID-19 vaccine. Clones were sequenced by immunoSEQ multiplex PCR, and TCRdb holds only the in-frame ones, with some missing. The sample holds around 130,000 clones, nearly 90% seen once. Sequencing used peripheral blood, obtained 28 days after the second AZD1222 dose. These receptors all come from an adult who received the AZD1222 COVID-19 vaccine. CDR3s include the opening cysteine and the closing phenylalanine or tryptophan.

V gene: TRBV27
J gene: TRBJ1-2
CDR3 protein: CASSFAGLNYGYTF

V gene: TRBV7-9
J gene: TRBJ2-7
CDR3 protein: CASSDRDTQRPYEQYF

V gene: TRBV21-1
J gene: TRBJ2-3
CDR3 protein: CASSKGREVDTQYF

V gene: TRBV19
J gene: TRBJ2-2
CDR3 protein: CASTLARGLSGELFF

V gene: TRBV7-2
J gene: TRBJ1-5
CDR3 protein: CASSPGRPYNQPQHF

V gene: TRBV30
J gene: TRBJ1-1
CDR3 protein: CACLRRDLRMNTEAFF

V gene: TRBV23-1
J gene: TRBJ2-3
CDR3 protein: CASSHPYTQKEETGGTDTQYF

V gene: TRBV5-1
J gene: TRBJ1-4
CDR3 protein: CASSLGQGTRGYEKLFF

V gene: TRBV3-1/TRBV3-2
J gene: TRBJ2-1
CDR3 protein: CASSQELGGLFADEQFF

V gene: TRBV18
J gene: TRBJ2-1
CDR3 protein: CASSPSVGQGSRNEQFF

V gene: TRBV11-2
J gene: TRBJ1-2
CDR3 protein: CASSGQGLIFYGYTF

V gene: TRBV4-1
J gene: TRBJ1-4
CDR3 protein: CASSQDVGTGGQKLFF

V gene: TRBV2
J gene: TRBJ2-7
CDR3 protein: CASRGTSGDAYEQYF

V gene: TRBV19
J gene: TRBJ1-1
CDR3 protein: CASSISNMNTEAFF

V gene: TRBV11-1
J gene: TRBJ1-1
CDR3 protein: CASSLGDTEAFF

V gene: TRBV6-2/TRBV6-3
J gene: TRBJ1-1
CDR3 protein: CASSSDGNTEAFF

V gene: TRBV11-2
J gene: TRBJ2-5
CDR3 protein: CASSLDLGETQYF

V gene: TRBV19
J gene: TRBJ1-2
CDR3 protein: CASSIAGFGYTF

V gene: TRBV7-2
J gene: TRBJ1-1
CDR3 protein: CASSLLPMNTEAFF

V gene: TRBV4-3
J gene: TRBJ2-5
CDR3 protein: CASSQDPSGGQRETQYF

V gene: TRBV6-2/TRBV6-3
J gene: TRBJ1-5
CDR3 protein: CASSFGQATSNQPQHF

V gene: TRBV5-8
J gene: TRBJ2-7
CDR3 protein: CASSLRGRDYEQYF

V gene: TRBV5-1
J gene: TRBJ1-5
CDR3 protein: CASSLGTGGEQPQHF

V gene: TRBV5-1
J gene: TRBJ1-2
CDR3 protein: CASSLDYYGYTF

V gene: TRBV9
J gene: TRBJ1-2
CDR3 protein: CASSVGGTGNYYGYTF

V gene: TRBV28
J gene: TRBJ1-1
CDR3 protein: CASSLPGTGGTEAFF

V gene: TRBV7-2
J gene: TRBJ2-7
CDR3 protein: CASSFPGQGYEQYF

V gene: TRBV11-2
J gene: TRBJ1-2
CDR3 protein: CASSLGRNYGYTF

V gene: TRBV18
J gene: TRBJ2-1
CDR3 protein: CASSPGAGMDEQFF

V gene: TRBV7-8
J gene: TRBJ1-1
CDR3 protein: CASSGRTVNTEAFF

V gene: TRBV7-6
J gene: TRBJ1-2
CDR3 protein: CASSLGQTVDYGYTF

V gene: TRBV6-5
J gene: TRBJ2-7
CDR3 protein: CASSGQSYEQYF

V gene: TRBV3-1/TRBV3-2
J gene: TRBJ1-1
CDR3 protein: CASSQEGAAEAFF

V gene: TRBV30
J gene: TRBJ2-7
CDR3 protein: CAWRLAGGSYEQYF

V gene: TRBV7-9
J gene: TRBJ1-1
CDR3 protein: CASSRSAYEAFF

V gene: TRBV5-1
J gene: TRBJ1-2
CDR3 protein: CASSSDPHGGYTF

V gene: TRBV30
J gene: TRBJ1-2
CDR3 protein: CAWSPAGGYGYTF

V gene: TRBV7-8
J gene: TRBJ1-1
CDR3 protein: CASSLGQGFSGTEAFF

V gene: TRBV19
J gene: TRBJ1-1
CDR3 protein: CASTDRGGNTEAFF

V gene: TRBV10-3
J gene: TRBJ1-2
CDR3 protein: CAISEGSDYYGYTF

V gene: TRBV19
J gene: TRBJ1-2
CDR3 protein: CATGGGGYTF

V gene: TRBV12-3/TRBV12-4
J gene: TRBJ1-5
CDR3 protein: CASSTQGPQHF

V gene: TRBV7-8
J gene: TRBJ1-5
CDR3 protein: CASSASGRGRGNQPQHF

V gene: TRBV12-3/TRBV12-4
J gene: TRBJ1-1
CDR3 protein: CASSSRFEEAFF

V gene: TRBV12-3/TRBV12-4
J gene: TRBJ2-5
CDR3 protein: CASSSSGDETQYF

V gene: TRBV5-4
J gene: TRBJ2-3
CDR3 protein: CASNLRGFTDTQYF

V gene: TRBV10-1
J gene: TRBJ2-7
CDR3 protein: CASSAFSEQYF

V gene: TRBV4-2
J gene: TRBJ1-3
CDR3 protein: CASSPGTGAGNTIYF

V gene: TRBV6-5
J gene: TRBJ1-2
CDR3 protein: CASSYSRGGAHGYTF

V gene: TRBV3-1/TRBV3-2
J gene: TRBJ1-4
CDR3 protein: CASSQSTGRYEKLFF

V gene: TRBV27
J gene: TRBJ2-3
CDR3 protein: CASSLWDSLTDTQYF

V gene: TRBV30
J gene: TRBJ1-5
CDR3 protein: CAWSNTGLNRPQHF

V gene: TRBV7-3
J gene: TRBJ1-2
CDR3 protein: CASSLRGGYGYTF

V gene: TRBV2
J gene: TRBJ1-4
CDR3 protein: CASSDAATNEKLFF

V gene: TRBV6-5
J gene: TRBJ1-6
CDR3 protein: CASSSWTADNSPLHF